The rows below give T cell receptor beta chains drawn from one sample of a study of blood T cell repertoires in COVID-19. Produced via immunoSEQ multiplex PCR; TCRdb's table is partial and in-frame only. This table has 50,000 to 65,000 clones, less than 95% appearing once. The sample taken for sequencing was peripheral blood. The receptor source for this set is a man between 45 and 60 years old with acute or convalescent COVID-19. Both conserved end residues are part of each CDR3. The order of the fields is clone size, CDR3 length, J gene, V gene, D gene, CDR3 protein, CDR3 DNA. D genes are given only for firm matches. Only some rows state a clone size, as once, few, many or a class for expanded clones.

clone_size: -
cdr3_length: 13
j_call: TRBJ1-3
v_call: TRBV30
d_call: -
cdr3_aa: CAWSLDAGSTIYF
cdr3_nt: TGTGCCTGGAGTCTAGACGCCGGGAGCACCATATATTTT

clone_size: once
cdr3_length: 16
j_call: TRBJ2-5
v_call: TRBV7-9
d_call: TRBD2
cdr3_aa: CASSPAGGIVQETQYF
cdr3_nt: TGTGCCAGCAGTCCCGCGGGGGGGATCGTCCAAGAGACCCAGTACTTC

clone_size: -
cdr3_length: 14
j_call: TRBJ2-1
v_call: TRBV6-5
d_call: TRBD1
cdr3_aa: CASSRGQGANEQFF
cdr3_nt: TGTGCCAGCAGCAGGGGACAGGGGGCCAATGAGCAGTTCTTC

clone_size: -
cdr3_length: 15
j_call: TRBJ1-6
v_call: TRBV6-5
d_call: -
cdr3_aa: CASKGPSSYNSPLHF
cdr3_nt: TGTGCCAGCAAGGGGCCGAGCTCCTATAATTCACCCCTCCACTTT

clone_size: once
cdr3_length: 14
j_call: TRBJ2-7
v_call: TRBV28
d_call: TRBD2
cdr3_aa: CASRRLAGVYEQYF
cdr3_nt: TGTGCCAGCAGACGATTAGCGGGGGTCTACGAGCAGTACTTC

clone_size: -
cdr3_length: 12
j_call: TRBJ2-5
v_call: TRBV18
d_call: -
cdr3_aa: CASSSYQETQYF
cdr3_nt: TGTGCCAGCTCATCGTACCAAGAGACCCAGTACTTC

clone_size: -
cdr3_length: 15
j_call: TRBJ1-1
v_call: TRBV5-8
d_call: -
cdr3_aa: CASSLARGGNTEAFF
cdr3_nt: TGTGCCAGCAGCTTGGCGAGGGGAGGGAACACTGAAGCTTTCTTT

clone_size: -
cdr3_length: 16
j_call: TRBJ1-5
v_call: TRBV28
d_call: TRBD1
cdr3_aa: CASIARDRVGNQPQHF
cdr3_nt: TGTGCCAGCATTGCCCGGGACAGGGTTGGCAATCAGCCCCAGCATTTT

clone_size: -
cdr3_length: 15
j_call: TRBJ1-1
v_call: TRBV19
d_call: -
cdr3_aa: CASSISRVVNTEAFF
cdr3_nt: TGTGCCAGTAGTATATCCAGGGTAGTGAACACTGAAGCTTTCTTT

clone_size: -
cdr3_length: 16
j_call: TRBJ2-3
v_call: TRBV7-9
d_call: TRBD2
cdr3_aa: CASSLVSGGGTDTQYF
cdr3_nt: TGTGCCAGCAGCTTAGTTAGCGGGGGGGGCACAGATACGCAGTATTTT

clone_size: -
cdr3_length: 11
j_call: TRBJ1-2
v_call: TRBV23-1
d_call: -
cdr3_aa: CASSPGDGYTF
cdr3_nt: TGCGCCAGCAGTCCAGGGGATGGCTACACCTTC

clone_size: -
cdr3_length: 14
j_call: TRBJ1-4
v_call: TRBV12-5
d_call: -
cdr3_aa: CASGFGGTNEKLFF
cdr3_nt: TGTGCTAGTGGTTTCGGGGGAACTAATGAAAAACTGTTTTTT

clone_size: -
cdr3_length: 16
j_call: TRBJ2-2
v_call: TRBV11-3
d_call: TRBD1
cdr3_aa: CASSGTGPFNTGELFF
cdr3_nt: TGTGCCAGCAGCGGGACAGGACCCTTCAACACCGGGGAGCTGTTTTTT

clone_size: -
cdr3_length: 13
j_call: TRBJ2-3
v_call: TRBV18
d_call: -
cdr3_aa: CASSRGQTDTQYF
cdr3_nt: TGTGCCAGCTCACGGGGGCAAACAGATACGCAGTATTTT

clone_size: once
cdr3_length: 13
j_call: TRBJ2-7
v_call: TRBV3-1/TRBV3-2
d_call: TRBD1
cdr3_aa: CASSLQGAHEQYF
cdr3_nt: TGTGCCAGCAGCCTTCAGGGGGCCCACGAGCAGTACTTC

clone_size: -
cdr3_length: 14
j_call: TRBJ1-1
v_call: TRBV19
d_call: TRBD1
cdr3_aa: CASTRDRGHTEAFF
cdr3_nt: TGTGCCAGTACCCGCGACAGGGGCCACACTGAAGCTTTCTTT

clone_size: -
cdr3_length: 16
j_call: TRBJ2-1
v_call: TRBV9
d_call: -
cdr3_aa: CASSVVGGSSYNEQFF
cdr3_nt: TGTGCCAGCAGCGTAGTCGGGGGAAGCTCCTACAATGAGCAGTTCTTC

clone_size: -
cdr3_length: 16
j_call: TRBJ1-3
v_call: TRBV7-9
d_call: -
cdr3_aa: CASSPSTGSSGNTIYF
cdr3_nt: TGTGCCAGCAGCCCATCTACGGGATCCTCTGGAAACACCATATATTTT

clone_size: -
cdr3_length: 13
j_call: TRBJ2-7
v_call: TRBV12-3/TRBV12-4
d_call: -
cdr3_aa: CASSFSRLDEQYF
cdr3_nt: TGTGCCAGCAGTTTCTCGCGGCTGGACGAGCAGTACTTC

clone_size: -
cdr3_length: 16
j_call: TRBJ2-1
v_call: TRBV11-2
d_call: TRBD2
cdr3_aa: CASSSIAGGPGNEQFF
cdr3_nt: TGTGCCAGCAGCTCAATAGCGGGGGGGCCGGGAAATGAGCAGTTCTTC